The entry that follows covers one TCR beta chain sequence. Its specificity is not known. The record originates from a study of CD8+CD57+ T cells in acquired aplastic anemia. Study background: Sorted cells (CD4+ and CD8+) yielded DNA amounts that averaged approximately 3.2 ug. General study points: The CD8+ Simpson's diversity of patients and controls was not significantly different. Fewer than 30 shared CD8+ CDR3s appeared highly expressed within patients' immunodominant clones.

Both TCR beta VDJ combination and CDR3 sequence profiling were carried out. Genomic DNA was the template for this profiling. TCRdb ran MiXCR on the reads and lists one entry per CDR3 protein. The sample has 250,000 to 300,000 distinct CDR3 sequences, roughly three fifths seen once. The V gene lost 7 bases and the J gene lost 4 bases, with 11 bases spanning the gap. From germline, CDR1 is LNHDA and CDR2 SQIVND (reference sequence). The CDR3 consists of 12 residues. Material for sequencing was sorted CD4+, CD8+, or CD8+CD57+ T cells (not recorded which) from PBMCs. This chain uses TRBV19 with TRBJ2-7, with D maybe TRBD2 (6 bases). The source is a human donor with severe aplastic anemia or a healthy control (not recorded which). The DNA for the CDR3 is TGTGCCAGTACGGGGGATTTTTACGAGCAGTACTTC. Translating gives CASTGDFYEQYF.